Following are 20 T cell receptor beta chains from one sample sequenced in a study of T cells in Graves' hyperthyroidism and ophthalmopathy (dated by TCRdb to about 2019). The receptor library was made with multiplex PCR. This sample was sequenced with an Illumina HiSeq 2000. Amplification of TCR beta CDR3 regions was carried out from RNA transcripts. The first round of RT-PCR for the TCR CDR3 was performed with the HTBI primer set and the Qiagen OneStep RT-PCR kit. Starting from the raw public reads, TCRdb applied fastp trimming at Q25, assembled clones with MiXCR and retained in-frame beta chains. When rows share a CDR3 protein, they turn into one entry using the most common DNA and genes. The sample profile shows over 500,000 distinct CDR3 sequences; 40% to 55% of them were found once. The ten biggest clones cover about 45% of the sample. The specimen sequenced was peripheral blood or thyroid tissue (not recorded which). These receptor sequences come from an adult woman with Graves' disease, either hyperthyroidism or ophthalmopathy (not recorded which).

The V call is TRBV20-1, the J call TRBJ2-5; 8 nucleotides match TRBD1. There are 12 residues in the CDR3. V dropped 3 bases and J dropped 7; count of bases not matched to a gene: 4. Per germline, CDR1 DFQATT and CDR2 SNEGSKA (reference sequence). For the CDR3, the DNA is TGCAGTGCTAGGGACAGGGAAGGGACCCAGTACTTC. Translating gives CSARDREGTQYF.

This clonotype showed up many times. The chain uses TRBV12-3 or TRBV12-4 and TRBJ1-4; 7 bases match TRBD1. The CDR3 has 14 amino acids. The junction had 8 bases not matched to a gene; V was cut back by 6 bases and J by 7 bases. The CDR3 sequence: CASSPTGQPEKLFF. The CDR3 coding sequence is TGTGCCAGCAGCCCGACGGGACAGCCTGAAAAACTGTTTTTT.

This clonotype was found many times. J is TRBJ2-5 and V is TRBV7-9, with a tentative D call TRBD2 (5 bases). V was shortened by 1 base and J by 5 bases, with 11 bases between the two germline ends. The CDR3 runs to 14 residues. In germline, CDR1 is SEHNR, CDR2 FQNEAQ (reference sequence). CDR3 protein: CASSLEVRGETQYF. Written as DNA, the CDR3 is TGTGCCAGCAGCTTAGAGGTCAGAGGGGAGACCCAGTACTTC.

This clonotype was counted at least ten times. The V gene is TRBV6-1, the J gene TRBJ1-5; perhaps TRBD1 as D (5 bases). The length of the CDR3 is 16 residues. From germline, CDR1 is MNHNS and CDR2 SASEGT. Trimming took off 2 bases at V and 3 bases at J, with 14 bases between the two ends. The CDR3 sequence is CASSEQGLSPNQPQHF. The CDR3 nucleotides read TGTGCCAGCAGTGAACAGGGACTCTCCCCCAATCAGCCCCAGCATTTT.

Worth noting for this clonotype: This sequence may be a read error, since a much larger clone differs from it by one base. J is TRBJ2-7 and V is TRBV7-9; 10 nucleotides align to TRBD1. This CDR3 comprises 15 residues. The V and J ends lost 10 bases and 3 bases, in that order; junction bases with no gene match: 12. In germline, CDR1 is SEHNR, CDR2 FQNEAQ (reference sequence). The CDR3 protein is CATRKGQGSYYEQYF. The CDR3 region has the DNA TGTGCCACCAGAAAGGGACAGGGGAGCTACTACGAGCAGTACTTC.

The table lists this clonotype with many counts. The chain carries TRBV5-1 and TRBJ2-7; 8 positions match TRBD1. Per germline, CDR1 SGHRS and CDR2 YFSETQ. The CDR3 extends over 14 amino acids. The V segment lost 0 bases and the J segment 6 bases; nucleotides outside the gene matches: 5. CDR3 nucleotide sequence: TGCGCCAGCAGCTTGGGGACAGGGTATTCCGAGCAGTACTTC. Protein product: CASSLGTGYSEQYF.

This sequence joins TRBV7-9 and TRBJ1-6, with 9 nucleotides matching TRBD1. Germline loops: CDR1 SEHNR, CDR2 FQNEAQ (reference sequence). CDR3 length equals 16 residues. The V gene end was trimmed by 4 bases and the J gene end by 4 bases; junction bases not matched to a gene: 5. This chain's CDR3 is CASSWRDRAYNSPLHF. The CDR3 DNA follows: TGTGCCAGCAGCTGGCGGGACAGGGCATATAATTCACCCCTCCACTTT.

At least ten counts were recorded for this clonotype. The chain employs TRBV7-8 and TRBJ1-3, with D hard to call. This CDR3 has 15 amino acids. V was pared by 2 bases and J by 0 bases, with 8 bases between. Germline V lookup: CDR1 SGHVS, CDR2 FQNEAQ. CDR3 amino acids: CASSLSAGSGNTIYF. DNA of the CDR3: TGTGCCAGCAGCTTATCGGCCGGCTCTGGAAACACCATATATTTT. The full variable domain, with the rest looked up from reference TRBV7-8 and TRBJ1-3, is GAGVSQSPRYKVAKRGQDVALRCDPISGHVSLFWYQQALGQGPEFLTYFQNEAQLDKSGLPSDRFFAERPEGSVSTLKIQRTQQEDSAVYLCASSLSAGSGNTIYFGEGSWLTVV.

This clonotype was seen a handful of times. The CDR3 region is CASSVRGIFDTQYF. CDR3 DNA: TGTGCCAGCAGTGTCAGGGGTATTTTTGATACGCAGTATTTT. V usage is TRBV2 and J usage is TRBJ2-3, with D perhaps TRBD1 (6 bases). This CDR3 comprises 14 residues. CDR1 is SNHLY and CDR2 is FYNNEI in the germline V gene. Trimming left V 4 bases short and J 6 bases short, with 14 bases between.

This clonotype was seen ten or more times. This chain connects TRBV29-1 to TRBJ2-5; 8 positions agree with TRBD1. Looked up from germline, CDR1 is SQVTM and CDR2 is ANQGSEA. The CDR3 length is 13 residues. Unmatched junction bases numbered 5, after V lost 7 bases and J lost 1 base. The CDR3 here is CSAKTGGQETQYF. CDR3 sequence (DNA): TGCAGCGCCAAAACAGGGGGCCAAGAGACCCAGTACTTC.

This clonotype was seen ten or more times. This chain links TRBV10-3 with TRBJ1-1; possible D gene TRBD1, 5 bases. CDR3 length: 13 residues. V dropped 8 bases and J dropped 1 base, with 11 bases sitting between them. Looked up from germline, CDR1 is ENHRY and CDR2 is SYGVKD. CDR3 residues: CAIANGANTEAFF. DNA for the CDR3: TGTGCCATCGCGAATGGGGCGAACACTGAAGCTTTCTTT.

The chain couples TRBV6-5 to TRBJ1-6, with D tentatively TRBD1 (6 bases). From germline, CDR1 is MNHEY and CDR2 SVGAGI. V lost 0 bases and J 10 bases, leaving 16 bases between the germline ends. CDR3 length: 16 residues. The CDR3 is CASSYSGRTVRSPLHF. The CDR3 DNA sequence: TGTGCCAGCAGTTACTCGGGAAGGACAGTCCGCTCACCCCTCCACTTT.

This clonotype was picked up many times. The CDR3 protein is CSARSGLAGTYQETQYF. CDR3 DNA sequence: TGCAGTGCTAGATCGGGACTAGCGGGAACCTACCAAGAGACCCAGTACTTC. The V and J genes are TRBV20-1 and TRBJ2-5, with TRBD2 matching over 13 bases. The trim removed 2 bases at V and 0 bases at J, leaving 6 bases unmatched. This CDR3 spans 17 amino acids. Germline V gives CDR1 DFQATT, CDR2 SNEGSKA (reference sequence).

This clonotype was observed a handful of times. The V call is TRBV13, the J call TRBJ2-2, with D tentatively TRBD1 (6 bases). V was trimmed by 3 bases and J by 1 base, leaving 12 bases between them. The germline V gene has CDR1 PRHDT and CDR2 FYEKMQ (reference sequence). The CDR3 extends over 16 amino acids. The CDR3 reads CASSLTTGLNTGELFF. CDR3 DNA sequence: TGTGCCAGCAGCTTGACGACAGGACTGAACACCGGGGAGCTGTTTTTT.

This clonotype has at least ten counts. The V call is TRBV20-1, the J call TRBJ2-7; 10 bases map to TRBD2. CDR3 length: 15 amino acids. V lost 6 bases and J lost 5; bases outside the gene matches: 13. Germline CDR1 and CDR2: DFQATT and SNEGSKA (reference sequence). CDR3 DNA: TGCAGTGCACTAGACTCTAGCGGGAGCCCCGACGAGCAGTACTTC. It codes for CSALDSSGSPDEQYF.

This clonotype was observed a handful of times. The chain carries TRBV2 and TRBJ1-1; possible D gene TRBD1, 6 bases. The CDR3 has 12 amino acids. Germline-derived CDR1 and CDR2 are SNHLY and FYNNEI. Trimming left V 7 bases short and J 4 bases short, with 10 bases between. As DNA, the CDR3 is TGTGCCAGCATACAGGGTCGCACTGAAGCTTTCTTT. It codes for CASIQGRTEAFF.

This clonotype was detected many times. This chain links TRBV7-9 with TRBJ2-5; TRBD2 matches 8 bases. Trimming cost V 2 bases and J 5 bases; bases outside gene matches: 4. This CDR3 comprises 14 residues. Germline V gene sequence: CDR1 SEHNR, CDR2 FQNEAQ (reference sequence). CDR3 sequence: CASSLSGSGETQYF. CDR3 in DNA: TGTGCCAGCAGCTTAAGCGGGAGCGGCGAGACCCAGTACTTC.

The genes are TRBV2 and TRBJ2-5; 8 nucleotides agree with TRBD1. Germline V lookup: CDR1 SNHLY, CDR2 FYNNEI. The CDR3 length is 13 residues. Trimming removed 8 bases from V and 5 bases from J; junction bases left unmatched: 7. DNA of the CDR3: TGTGCCAGCCGGACAGGGACGGGGGAGACCCAGTACTTC. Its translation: CASRTGTGETQYF.

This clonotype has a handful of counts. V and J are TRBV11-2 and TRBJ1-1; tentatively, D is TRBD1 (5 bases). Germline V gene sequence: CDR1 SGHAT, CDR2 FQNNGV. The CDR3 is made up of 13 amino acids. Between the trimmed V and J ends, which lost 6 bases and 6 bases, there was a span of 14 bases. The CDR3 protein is CASSRRGFAEAFF. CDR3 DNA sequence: TGTGCCAGCAGTCGAAGGGGTTTTGCTGAAGCTTTCTTT.

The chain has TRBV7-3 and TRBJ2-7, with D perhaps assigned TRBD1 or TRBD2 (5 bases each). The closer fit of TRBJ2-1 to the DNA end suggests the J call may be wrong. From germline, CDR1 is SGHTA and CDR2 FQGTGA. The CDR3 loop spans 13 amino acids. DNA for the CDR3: TGTGCCAGCAGTCCGGGACCCTACAATGAGCAGTTCTTC. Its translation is CASSPGPYNEQFF.